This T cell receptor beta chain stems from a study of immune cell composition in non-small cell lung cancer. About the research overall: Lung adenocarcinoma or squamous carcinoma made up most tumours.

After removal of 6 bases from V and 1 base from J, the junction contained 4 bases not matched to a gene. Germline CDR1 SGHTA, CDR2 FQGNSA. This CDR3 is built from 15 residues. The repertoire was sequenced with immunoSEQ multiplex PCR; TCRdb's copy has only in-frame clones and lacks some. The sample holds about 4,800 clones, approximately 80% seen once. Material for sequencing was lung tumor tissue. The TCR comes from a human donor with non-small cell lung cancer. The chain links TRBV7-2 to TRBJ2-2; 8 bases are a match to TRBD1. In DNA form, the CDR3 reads TGTGCCAGCAGTCCAGGGGGCTTGAACACCGGGGAGCTGTTTTTT. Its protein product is CASSPGGLNTGELFF.